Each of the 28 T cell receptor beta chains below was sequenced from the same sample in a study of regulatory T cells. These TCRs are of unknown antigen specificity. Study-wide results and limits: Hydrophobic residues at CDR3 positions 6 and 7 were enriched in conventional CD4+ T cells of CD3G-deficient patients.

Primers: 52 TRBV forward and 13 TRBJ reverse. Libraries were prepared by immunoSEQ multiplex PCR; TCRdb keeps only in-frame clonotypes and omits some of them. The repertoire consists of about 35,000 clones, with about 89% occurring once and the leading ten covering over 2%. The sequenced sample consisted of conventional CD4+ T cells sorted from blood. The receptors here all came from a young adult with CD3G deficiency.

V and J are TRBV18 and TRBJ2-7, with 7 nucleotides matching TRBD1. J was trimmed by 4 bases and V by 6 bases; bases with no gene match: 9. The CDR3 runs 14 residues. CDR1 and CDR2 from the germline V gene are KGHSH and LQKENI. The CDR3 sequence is CASSARDSRYEQYF. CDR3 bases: TGTGCCAGCTCCGCCCGGGACAGCCGATACGAGCAGTACTTC.

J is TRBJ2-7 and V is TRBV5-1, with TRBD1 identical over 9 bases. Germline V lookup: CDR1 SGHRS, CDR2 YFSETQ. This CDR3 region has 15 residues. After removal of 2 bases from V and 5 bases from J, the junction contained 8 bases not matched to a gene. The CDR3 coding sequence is TGCGCCAGCAGCTTCCGGGACAGGGTGAAGGACGAGCAGTACTTC. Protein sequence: CASSFRDRVKDEQYF.

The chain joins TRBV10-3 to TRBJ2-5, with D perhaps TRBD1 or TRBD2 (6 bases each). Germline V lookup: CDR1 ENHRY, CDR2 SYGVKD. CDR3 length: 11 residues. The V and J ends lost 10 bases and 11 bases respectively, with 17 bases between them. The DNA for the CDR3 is TGTGCCACGGGGGCTCGCGGAGAGCAGTACTTC. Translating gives CATGARGEQYF.

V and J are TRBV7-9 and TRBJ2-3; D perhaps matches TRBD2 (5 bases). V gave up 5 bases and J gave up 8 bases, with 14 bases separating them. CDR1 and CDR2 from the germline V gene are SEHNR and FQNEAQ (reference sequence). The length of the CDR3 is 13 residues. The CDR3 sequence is CASSPPGVVTQYF. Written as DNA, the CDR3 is TGTGCCAGCAGCCCCCCCGGGGTTGTTACGCAGTATTTT.

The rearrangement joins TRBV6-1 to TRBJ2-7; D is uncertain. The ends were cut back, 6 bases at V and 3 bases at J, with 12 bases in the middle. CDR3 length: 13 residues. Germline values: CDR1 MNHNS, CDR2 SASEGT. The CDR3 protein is CASSDPFSYEQYF. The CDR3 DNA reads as TGTGCCAGCAGCGATCCCTTTAGCTACGAGCAGTACTTC.

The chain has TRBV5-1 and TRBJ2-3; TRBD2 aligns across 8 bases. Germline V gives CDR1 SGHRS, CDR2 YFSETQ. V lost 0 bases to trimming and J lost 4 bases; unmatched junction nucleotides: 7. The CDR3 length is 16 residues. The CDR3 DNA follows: TGCGCCAGCAGCTTGGCCGGGACTAGAGGATCAGATACGCAGTATTTT. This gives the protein CASSLAGTRGSDTQYF.

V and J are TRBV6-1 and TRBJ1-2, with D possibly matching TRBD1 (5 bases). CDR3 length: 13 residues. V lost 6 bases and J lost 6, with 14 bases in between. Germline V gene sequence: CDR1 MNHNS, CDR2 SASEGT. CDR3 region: CASSWDGLNGYTF. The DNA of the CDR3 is TGTGCCAGCAGCTGGGACGGACTTAATGGCTACACCTTC.

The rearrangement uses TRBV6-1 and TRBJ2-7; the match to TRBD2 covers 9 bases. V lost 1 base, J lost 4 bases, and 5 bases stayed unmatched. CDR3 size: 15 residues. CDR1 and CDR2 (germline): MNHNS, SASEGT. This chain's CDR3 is CASSEGTSGRYEQYF. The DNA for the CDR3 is TGTGCCAGCAGTGAAGGAACTAGCGGGCGTTACGAGCAGTACTTC.

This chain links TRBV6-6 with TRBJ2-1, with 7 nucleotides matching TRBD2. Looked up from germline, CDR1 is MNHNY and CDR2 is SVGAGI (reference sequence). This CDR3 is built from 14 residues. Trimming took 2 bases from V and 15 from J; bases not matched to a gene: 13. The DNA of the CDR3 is TGTGCCAGCAGTTACCGACCCCGGACTAGTCGGCTGTTCTTC. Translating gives CASSYRPRTSRLFF.

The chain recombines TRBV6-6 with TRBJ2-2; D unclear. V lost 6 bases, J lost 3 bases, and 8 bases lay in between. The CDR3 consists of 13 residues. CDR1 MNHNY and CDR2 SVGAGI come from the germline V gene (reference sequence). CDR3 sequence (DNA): TGTGCCAGCAGATTCCAGTACACCGGGGAGCTGTTTTTT. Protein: CASRFQYTGELFF.

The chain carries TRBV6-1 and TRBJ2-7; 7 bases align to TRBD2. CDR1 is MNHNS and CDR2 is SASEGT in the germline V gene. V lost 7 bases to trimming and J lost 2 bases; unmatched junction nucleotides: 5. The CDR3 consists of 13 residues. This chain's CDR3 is CASTSGAAYEQYF. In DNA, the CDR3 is TGTGCCAGCACAAGCGGGGCTGCCTACGAGCAGTACTTC.

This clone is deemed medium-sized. CDR3 sequence reads: CASSRIGGRIGELFF. As DNA, the CDR3 is TGTGCCAGCAGCCGCATCGGGGGAAGAATCGGGGAGCTGTTTTTT. The chain joins TRBV7-2 to TRBJ2-2, with a weak D call TRBD2 (6 bases). The length of the CDR3 is 15 residues. Trimming shortened V by 5 bases and J by 7 bases, and 17 bases separated the two germline ends. CDR1 and CDR2 (germline): SGHTA, FQGNSA.

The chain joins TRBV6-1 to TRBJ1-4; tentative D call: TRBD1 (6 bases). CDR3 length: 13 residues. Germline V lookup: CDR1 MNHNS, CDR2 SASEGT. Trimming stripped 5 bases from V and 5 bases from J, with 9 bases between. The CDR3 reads CASSRGQNEKLFF. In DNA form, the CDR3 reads TGTGCCAGCAGTCGAGGACAGAATGAAAAACTGTTTTTT.

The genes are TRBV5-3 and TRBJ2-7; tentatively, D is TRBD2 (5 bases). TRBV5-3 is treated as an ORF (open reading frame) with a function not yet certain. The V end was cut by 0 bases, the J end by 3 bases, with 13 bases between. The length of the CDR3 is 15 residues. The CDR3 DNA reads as TGTGCCAGAAGCTTGGAGGGAGATCAACGCTACGAGCAGTACTTC. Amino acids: CARSLEGDQRYEQYF.

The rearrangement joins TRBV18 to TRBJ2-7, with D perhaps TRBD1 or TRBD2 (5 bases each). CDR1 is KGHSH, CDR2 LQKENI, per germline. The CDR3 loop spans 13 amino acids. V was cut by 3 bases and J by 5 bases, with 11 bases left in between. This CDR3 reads CASSPGLGDEQYF. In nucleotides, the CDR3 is TGTGCCAGCTCACCCGGATTGGGGGACGAGCAGTACTTC.

CDR3 in DNA: TGTGCCAGCAGCGAACGTCCGGCAGATACGCAGTATTTT. As protein: CASSERPADTQYF. The chain joins TRBV6-1 to TRBJ2-3; D call uncertain. V shed 6 bases and J shed 4 bases, with 11 bases lying between them. Per germline, CDR1 MNHNS and CDR2 SASEGT. CDR3 length: 13 amino acids.

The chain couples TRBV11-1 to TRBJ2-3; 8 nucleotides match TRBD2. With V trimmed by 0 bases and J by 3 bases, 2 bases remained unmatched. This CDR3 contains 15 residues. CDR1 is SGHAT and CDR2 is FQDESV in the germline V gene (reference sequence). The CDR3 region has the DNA TGTGCCAGCAGCTTAGCAGGACTAGCTACAGATACGCAGTATTTT. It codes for CASSLAGLATDTQYF.

This CDR3 reads CASSLGATSYEQYF. The CDR3 coding sequence is TGTGCCAGCAGCTTAGGGGCAACCTCCTACGAGCAGTACTTC. The V and J genes are TRBV7-9 and TRBJ2-7; D gene unclear. The CDR3 has 14 amino acids. Trimming left V 1 base short and J 0 bases short, with 7 bases between. The germline gives CDR1 SEHNR, CDR2 FQNEAQ (reference sequence).

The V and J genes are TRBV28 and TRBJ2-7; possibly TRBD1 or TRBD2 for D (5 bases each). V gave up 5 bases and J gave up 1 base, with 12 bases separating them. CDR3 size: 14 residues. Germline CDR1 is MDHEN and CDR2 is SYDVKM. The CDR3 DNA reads TGTGCCAGCAGTCCCCAGGGACGGTCCTACGAGCAGTACTTC. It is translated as CASSPQGRSYEQYF.

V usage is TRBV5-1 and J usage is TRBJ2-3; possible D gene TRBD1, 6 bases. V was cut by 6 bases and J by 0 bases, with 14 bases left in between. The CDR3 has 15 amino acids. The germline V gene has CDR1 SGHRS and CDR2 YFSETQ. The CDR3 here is CASMARGSSTDTQYF. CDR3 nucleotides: TGCGCCAGCATGGCCAGGGGCTCTAGCACAGATACGCAGTATTTT.

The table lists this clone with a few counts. Written as DNA, the CDR3 is TGTGCCAGCAGCTTAGAGGGGGGGGACGGCTCCTACGAGCAGTACTTC. As protein: CASSLEGGDGSYEQYF. This chain uses TRBV7-8 with TRBJ2-7; maybe TRBD2 (7 bases). Looked up from germline, CDR1 is SGHVS and CDR2 is FQNEAQ. V gave up 1 base and J gave up 0 bases, with 13 bases separating them. The CDR3 length is 16 residues. Complete variable domain (other parts from reference TRBV7-8 and TRBJ2-7): GAGVSQSPRYKVAKRGQDVALRCDPISGHVSLFWYQQALGQGPEFLTYFQNEAQLDKSGLPSDRFFAERPEGSVSTLKIQRTQQEDSAVYLCASSLEGGDGSYEQYFGPGTRLTVT.

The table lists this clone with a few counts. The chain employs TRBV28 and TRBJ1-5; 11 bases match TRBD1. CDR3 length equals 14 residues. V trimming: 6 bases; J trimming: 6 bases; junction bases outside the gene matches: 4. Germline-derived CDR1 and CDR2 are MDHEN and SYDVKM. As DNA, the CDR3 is TGTGCCAGCAGCCGGACAGGGGGCGGTCAGCCCCAGCATTTT. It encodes CASSRTGGGQPQHF.

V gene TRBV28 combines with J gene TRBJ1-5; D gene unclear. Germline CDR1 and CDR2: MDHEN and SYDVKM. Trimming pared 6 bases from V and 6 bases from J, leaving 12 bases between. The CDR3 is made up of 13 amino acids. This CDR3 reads CASSLTLSQPQHF. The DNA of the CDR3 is TGTGCCAGCAGCCTTACCCTCTCTCAGCCCCAGCATTTT.

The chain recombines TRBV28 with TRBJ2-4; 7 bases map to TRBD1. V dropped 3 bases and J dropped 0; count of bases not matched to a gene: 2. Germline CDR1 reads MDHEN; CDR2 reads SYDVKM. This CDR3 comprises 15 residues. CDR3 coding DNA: TGTGCCAGCAGTTTCCACAGGGGAGCCAAAAACATTCAGTACTTC. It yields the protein CASSFHRGAKNIQYF. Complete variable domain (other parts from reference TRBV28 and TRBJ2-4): DVKVTQSSRYLVKRTGEKVFLECVQDMDHENMFWYRQDPGLGLRLIYFSYDVKMKEKGDIPEGYSVSREKKERFSLILESASTNQTSMYLCASSFHRGAKNIQYFGAGTRLSVL.

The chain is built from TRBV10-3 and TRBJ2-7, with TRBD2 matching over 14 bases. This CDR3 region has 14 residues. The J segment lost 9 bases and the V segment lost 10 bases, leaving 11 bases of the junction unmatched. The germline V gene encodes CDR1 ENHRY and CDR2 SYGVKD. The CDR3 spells CATVTGTSGSRQYF. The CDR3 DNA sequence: TGTGCCACAGTAACCGGGACTAGCGGGAGTCGGCAGTACTTC.

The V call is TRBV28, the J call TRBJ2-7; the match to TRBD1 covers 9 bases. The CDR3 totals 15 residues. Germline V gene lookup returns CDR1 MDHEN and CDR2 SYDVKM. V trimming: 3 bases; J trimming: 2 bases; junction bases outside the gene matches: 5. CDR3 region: CASSLPGTGTYEQYF. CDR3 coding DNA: TGTGCCAGCAGTTTGCCCGGGACAGGGACCTACGAGCAGTACTTC.

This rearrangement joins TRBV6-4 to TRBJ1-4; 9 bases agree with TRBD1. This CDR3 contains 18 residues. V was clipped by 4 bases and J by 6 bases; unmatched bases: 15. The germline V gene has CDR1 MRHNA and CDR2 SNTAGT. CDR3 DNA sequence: TGTGCCAGCAGTGGTTGGGACAGGGTGGTTAATCGGCATGAAAAACTGTTTTTT. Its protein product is CASSGWDRVVNRHEKLFF.

CDR3 region: CASSLGDRGRETQYF. The CDR3 DNA reads as TGTGCCAGCAGCTTAGGCGACAGGGGTCGAGAGACCCAGTACTTC. The gene calls are TRBV7-9 and TRBJ2-5; 8 bases line up with TRBD1. Unmatched junction bases numbered 5, after V lost 1 base and J lost 4 bases. The germline gives CDR1 SEHNR, CDR2 FQNEAQ (reference sequence). The CDR3 is made up of 15 amino acids.